The next 18 T cell receptor beta chains were all read from a single sample in a study of early T cells in non-severe SARS-CoV-2 infection. TCRdb analysed the 5' RACE reads with MiXCR anew, one entry per CDR3 protein. The sample has approximately 120,000 distinct CDR3 sequences, 15% seen once. Sequencing input: whole blood. The source is an adult who was a healthcare worker with PCR-confirmed SARS-CoV-2 infection or an uninfected control (not recorded which).

This clonotype was observed a handful of times. The chain links TRBV5-1 to TRBJ1-2; 7 bases are a match to TRBD1. The V and J ends lost 0 bases and 2 bases, in that order; junction bases with no gene match: 7. This CDR3 has 16 amino acids. Germline values: CDR1 SGHRS, CDR2 YFSETQ. This chain's CDR3 is CASSLVGQAQNYGYTF. CDR3 in DNA: TGCGCCAGCAGCTTGGTCGGACAGGCCCAAAACTATGGCTACACCTTC.

The chain uses TRBV30 and TRBJ2-1; D gene unclear. V was shortened by 4 bases and J by 9 bases, with 13 bases between the two germline ends. The germline V gene encodes CDR1 GTSNPN and CDR2 SVGIG (reference sequence). This CDR3 is built from 12 residues. Written as DNA, the CDR3 is TGTGCCTGGAAATTTAAGCTCCGTGAGCAGTTCTTC. Residues: CAWKFKLREQFF.

The chain recombines TRBV29-1 with TRBJ2-5; D tentatively reads TRBD1 or TRBD2 (5 bases each). The germline V gene has CDR1 SQVTM and CDR2 ANQGSEA. This CDR3 region has 11 residues. V shed 8 bases and J shed 5 bases, with 12 bases lying between them. The CDR3 loop is CSLGTPETQYF. As DNA, the CDR3 is TGCAGCCTAGGGACCCCCGAGACCCAGTACTTC.

This chain uses TRBV20-1 with TRBJ1-6; D is perhaps TRBD1 (6 bases). CDR1 is DFQATT and CDR2 is SNEGSKA in the germline V gene (reference sequence). The V gene lost 3 bases and the J gene lost 10 bases, with 19 bases spanning the gap. This CDR3 has 15 amino acids. This CDR3 is CSARVRGTPLSPLHF. The CDR3 DNA sequence: TGCAGTGCTAGGGTCAGGGGCACACCTTTATCACCCCTCCACTTT.

The CDR3 DNA follows: TGTGCCAGCAGCCCCCGCCGGGGACGCACCGGGGAGCTGTTTTTT. Protein sequence: CASSPRRGRTGELFF. This sequence joins TRBV7-9 and TRBJ2-2, with D perhaps being TRBD1 or TRBD2 (5 bases each). CDR3 size: 15 residues. The ends were cut back, 5 bases at V and 4 bases at J, with 14 bases in the middle. In germline, CDR1 is SEHNR, CDR2 FQNEAQ (reference sequence).

This clonotype was found a few times. The chain recombines TRBV12-3 or TRBV12-4 with TRBJ1-4, with D uncertain. V was cut by 5 bases and J by 8 bases, with 21 bases left in between. This CDR3 contains 16 residues. Here the CDR3 reads CASSPGGHTRGEKLFF. CDR3 nucleotides: TGTGCCAGCAGTCCGGGTGGGCACACCCGAGGGGAAAAACTGTTTTTT.

V and J are TRBV20-1 and TRBJ2-6; no definite D call. Trimming left V 3 bases short and J 15 bases short, with 15 bases between. The CDR3 runs 12 residues. The germline V gene has CDR1 DFQATT and CDR2 SNEGSKA (reference sequence). The CDR3: CSARTDAYGLTF. Written as DNA, the CDR3 is TGCAGTGCTAGGACCGACGCATACGGCCTGACTTTC.

This clonotype came up a few times. The chain employs TRBV9 and TRBJ1-2; D is undetermined. The CDR3 runs 15 residues. The germline CDR1 and CDR2 sequences are SGDLS and YYNGEE. V lost 0 bases and J lost 7, with 16 bases in between. The CDR3 spells CASSVGGLTRSGYTF. As DNA, the CDR3 is TGTGCCAGCAGCGTAGGAGGATTGACGCGGAGTGGCTACACCTTC. Drawing the rest from reference TRBV9 and TRBJ1-2, the complete variable domain is DSGVTQTPKHLITATGQRVTLRCSPRSGDLSVYWYQQSLDQGLQFLIQYYNGEERAKGNILERFSAQQFPDLHSELNLSSLELGDSALYFCASSVGGLTRSGYTFGSGTRLTVV.

Only a few counts were recorded for this clonotype. The J gene is TRBJ2-7, the V gene TRBV5-4; D ambiguous. Germline CDR1 SGHNT, CDR2 YYREEE (reference sequence). V was pared by 5 bases and J by 2 bases, with 8 bases between. This CDR3 is 12 amino acids long. CDR3 DNA sequence: TGTGCCAGCAGGGATGCCGCCTACGAGCAGTACTTC. It is translated as CASRDAAYEQYF.

The sample holds a few counts of this clonotype. The chain uses TRBV4-1 and TRBJ1-1; D unclear. Trimming cost V 0 bases and J 5 bases, with 7 bases left between them. Germline CDR1 MGHRA, CDR2 YSYEKL. The CDR3 consists of 13 residues. The CDR3 reads CASSQESRTEAFF. CDR3 coding DNA: TGCGCCAGCAGCCAAGAGTCGAGGACTGAAGCTTTCTTT.

The V call is TRBV29-1, the J call TRBJ1-3; TRBD1 is a possible D gene (5 bases). The CDR3 sequence is 14 residues long. The ends were cut back, 2 bases at V and 2 bases at J, with 10 bases in the middle. CDR1 SQVTM and CDR2 ANQGSEA come from the germline V gene. CDR3 DNA sequence: TGCAGCGTTGAAACCTCCAGGGCTGGAAACACCATATATTTT. Translating gives CSVETSRAGNTIYF.

J is TRBJ2-3 and V is TRBV5-1, with 13 bases fitting TRBD2. The germline V gene has CDR1 SGHRS and CDR2 YFSETQ. The CDR3 loop spans 16 amino acids. Germline trimming cut 5 bases from V and 4 bases from J; bases unmatched to any gene: 7. The CDR3 loop is CASSWTSGGGADTQYF. CDR3 nucleotide sequence: TGCGCCAGCAGTTGGACTAGCGGGGGTGGAGCAGATACGCAGTATTTT.

The V and J genes are TRBV6-2 or TRBV6-3 and TRBJ2-3; no clear D. The germline V and J ends were trimmed by 6 bases and 2 bases, with 12 bases remaining between them. The CDR3 runs 14 residues. Per the germline V gene, CDR1 is MNHEY and CDR2 is SVGEGT. DNA for the CDR3: TGTGCCAGCAGCCCCCACCGCTTCACAGATACGCAGTATTTT. Its translation is CASSPHRFTDTQYF.

This chain joins TRBV9 and TRBJ2-3; D remains ambiguous. The length of the CDR3 is 12 residues. The germline V and J ends were trimmed by 0 bases and 6 bases, with 5 bases remaining between them. Germline values: CDR1 SGDLS, CDR2 YYNGEE. The CDR3 coding sequence is TGTGCCAGCAGCGTAGAACCCGATACGCAGTATTTT. Residues: CASSVEPDTQYF.

The chain combines TRBV2 with TRBJ1-2; no clear D. V was clipped by 5 bases and J by 3 bases, with 4 bases between them. This CDR3 has 11 amino acids. CDR1 is SNHLY and CDR2 is FYNNEI in the germline V gene. DNA for the CDR3: TGTGCCAGCAGTCCGGACTATGGCTACACCTTC. As protein: CASSPDYGYTF.

There are a few counts of this clonotype. The chain recombines TRBV4-2 with TRBJ2-2, with a possible D match to TRBD2 (7 bases). From germline, CDR1 is LGHNA and CDR2 YNFKEQ. Trimming left V 0 bases short and J 2 bases short, with 16 bases between. The CDR3 contains 18 residues. CDR3 nucleotides: TGTGCCAGCAGCCAAGATTCCCCGGGGGGCCCCAACACCGGGGAGCTGTTTTTT. It translates to CASSQDSPGGPNTGELFF.

The chain carries TRBV4-2 and TRBJ1-1; D is unclear. The germline V gene has CDR1 LGHNA and CDR2 YNFKEQ. CDR3 length: 14 amino acids. V was trimmed by 4 bases and J by 4 bases, leaving 13 bases between them. For the CDR3, the DNA is TGTGCCAGCAGCCCGGACCGTGTGGGCACTGAAGCTTTCTTT. Residues: CASSPDRVGTEAFF.

This chain links TRBV18 with TRBJ1-4; D may be TRBD1 (5 bases). The germline V gene encodes CDR1 KGHSH and CDR2 LQKENI. V dropped 3 bases and J dropped 7 bases, with 15 bases sitting between them. This CDR3 region has 15 residues. CDR3 DNA: TGTGCCAGCTCACCGACCCTGGACACTGGTGAAAAACTGTTTTTT. The encoded protein is CASSPTLDTGEKLFF.